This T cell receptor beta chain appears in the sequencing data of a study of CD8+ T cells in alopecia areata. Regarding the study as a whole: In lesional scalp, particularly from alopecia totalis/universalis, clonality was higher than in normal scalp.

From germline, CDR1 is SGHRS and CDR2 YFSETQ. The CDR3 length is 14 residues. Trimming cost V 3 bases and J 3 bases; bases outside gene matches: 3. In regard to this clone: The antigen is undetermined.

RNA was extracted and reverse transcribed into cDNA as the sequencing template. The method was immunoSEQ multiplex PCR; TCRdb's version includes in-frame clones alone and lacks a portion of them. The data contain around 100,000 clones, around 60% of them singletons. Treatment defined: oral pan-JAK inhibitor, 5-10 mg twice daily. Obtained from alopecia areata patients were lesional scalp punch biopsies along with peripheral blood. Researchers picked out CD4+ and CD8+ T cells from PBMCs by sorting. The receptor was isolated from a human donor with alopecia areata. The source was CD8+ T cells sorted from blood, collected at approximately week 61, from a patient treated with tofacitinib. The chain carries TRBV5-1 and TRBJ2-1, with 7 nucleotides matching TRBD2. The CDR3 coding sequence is TGCGCCAGCAGCTCCCGGGAGGACTACAATGAGCAGTTCTTC. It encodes CASSSREDYNEQFF.